Below are 32 T cell receptor beta chains sequenced from a single sample in a study of STAT5B mutations in CD4+ large granular lymphocyte leukemia. Produced via immunoSEQ multiplex PCR; TCRdb's table is partial and in-frame only. The table has about 40,000 clones, 84% seen once. The material sequenced was CD4+ T cells from blood buffy coats. The receptors were gathered from a human donor in good health.

The rearrangement links TRBV10-1 to TRBJ1-5; 7 positions match TRBD1. The CDR3 consists of 15 residues. The trim removed 3 bases at V and 4 bases at J, leaving 6 bases unmatched. CDR1 and CDR2 (germline): WNHNN, SYGVQD (reference sequence). DNA for the CDR3: TGCGCCAGCAGTGAACCAGGGGGTCGAAATCAGCCCCAGCATTTT. Translation: CASSEPGGRNQPQHF.

The chain employs TRBV11-1 and TRBJ2-6; D unclear. This CDR3 region has 16 residues. The germline V gene has CDR1 SGHAT and CDR2 FQDESV (reference sequence). Trimming removed 1 base at V and 0 bases at J, with 7 bases between. CDR3 protein: CASSLDLVSGANVLTF. CDR3 in DNA: TGTGCCAGCAGCTTAGATTTAGTCTCTGGGGCCAACGTCCTGACTTTC.

The chain joins TRBV5-6 to TRBJ2-5; maybe TRBD2 (7 bases). The CDR3 runs 17 residues. Between the trimmed V and J ends, which lost 0 bases and 1 base, there was a span of 16 bases. Germline CDR1 and CDR2: SGHDT and YYEEEE. The CDR3 is CASSLDRGALLQETQYF. DNA for the CDR3: TGTGCCAGCAGCTTGGACCGGGGGGCCCTTCTCCAAGAGACCCAGTACTTC.

A few counts support this clone. The chain combines TRBV7-2 with TRBJ2-6, with D possibly TRBD1 on 6 matching bases. This CDR3 contains 16 residues. Trimming stripped 1 base from V and 5 bases from J, with 12 bases between. CDR1 SGHTA and CDR2 FQGNSA come from the germline V gene. The CDR3 sequence: CASSLGLGARANVLTF. The CDR3 nucleotides read TGTGCCAGCAGCTTAGGTCTGGGGGCAAGGGCCAACGTCCTGACTTTC.

The chain combines TRBV7-2 with TRBJ1-4; D gene uncertain. The CDR3 totals 17 residues. Trimming pared 4 bases from V and 0 bases from J, leaving 15 bases between. Germline values: CDR1 SGHTA, CDR2 FQGNSA. The CDR3 here is CASSSLPGRATNEKLFF. Here the CDR3 DNA reads TGTGCCAGCAGCTCACTACCGGGCCGTGCAACTAATGAAAAACTGTTTTTT.

This clone has just a few counts. The V gene is TRBV6-6, the J gene TRBJ1-1, with TRBD1 matching over 8 bases. The CDR3 spans 12 residues. Germline V CDR1 and CDR2: MNHNY, SVGAGI (reference sequence). Losses at the gene ends were 5 bases for V and 8 bases for J; bases not matched to a gene: 4. The CDR3 is CASSVQGAEAFF. CDR3 nucleotides: TGTGCCAGCAGTGTCCAGGGGGCCGAAGCTTTCTTT.

J is TRBJ2-6 and V is TRBV18; D gene ambiguous. The CDR3 totals 16 residues. The V gene lost 3 bases and the J gene lost 0 bases, with 9 bases spanning the gap. Germline loops: CDR1 KGHSH, CDR2 LQKENI. CDR3 nucleotides: TGTGCCAGCTCACCTAAAGGCTCCTCTGGGGCCAACGTCCTGACTTTC. Encoded protein: CASSPKGSSGANVLTF.

This clone was seen a single time. The gene calls are TRBV7-2 and TRBJ1-5; TRBD1 matches 8 bases. Unmatched junction bases numbered 11, after V lost 4 bases and J lost 6 bases. This CDR3 region has 16 residues. Per the germline V gene, CDR1 is SGHTA and CDR2 is FQGNSA. The CDR3 DNA sequence: TGTGCCAGCAGCTCAGGTTTGCAGGGGGCAGCTCAGCCCCAGCATTTT. Protein: CASSSGLQGAAQPQHF.

Written as DNA, the CDR3 is TGTGCCAGCAGCTTAGGAGGCGTGAACACCGGGGAGCTGTTTTTT. It translates to CASSLGGVNTGELFF. The genes are TRBV11-3 and TRBJ2-2; D unresolved. V was clipped by 1 base and J by 1 base, with 7 bases between them. This CDR3 region has 15 residues. Germline CDR1 and CDR2: SGHNT and YENEEA. The full variable domain, its missing parts supplied by reference TRBV11-3 and TRBJ2-2, is EAGVVQSPRYKIIEKKQPVAFWCNPISGHNTLYWYLQNLGQGPELLIRYENEEAVDDSQLPKDRFSAERLKGVDSTLKIQPAELGDSAVYLCASSLGGVNTGELFFGEGSRLTVL.

This chain uses TRBV30 with TRBJ1-6; D may be TRBD1 (5 bases). V was pared by 5 bases and J by 10 bases, with 15 bases between. Germline V gene data show CDR1 as GTSNPN and CDR2 as SVGIG (reference sequence). The CDR3 spans 13 residues. The chain's CDR3 is CAWVGTPQSPLHF. The CDR3 bases are TGTGCCTGGGTCGGGACCCCGCAGTCACCCCTCCACTTT.

This chain links TRBV5-1 with TRBJ1-4, with 9 bases matching TRBD1. V trimming: 2 bases; J trimming: 8 bases; junction bases outside the gene matches: 4. The CDR3 is 14 residues long. Germline loops: CDR1 SGHRS, CDR2 YFSETQ. The CDR3 spells CASSLQGAGEKLFF. The CDR3 region has the DNA TGCGCCAGCAGCTTACAGGGGGCAGGGGAAAAACTGTTTTTT.

This chain links TRBV18 with TRBJ2-7; D remains ambiguous. Germline V CDR1 and CDR2: KGHSH, LQKENI. The CDR3 has 13 amino acids. The germline V and J ends were trimmed by 6 bases and 7 bases, with 16 bases remaining between them. The CDR3, as DNA: TGTGCCAGCTCTCCCGATCCGGCGGAGGAGCAGTACTTC. The encoded protein is CASSPDPAEEQYF.

This clone has a handful of counts. The rearrangement links TRBV7-9 to TRBJ1-6, with 9 bases lining up with TRBD1. Trimming took 4 bases from V and 7 from J; bases not matched to a gene: 5. Germline CDR1 SEHNR, CDR2 FQNEAQ (reference sequence). The CDR3 contains 15 residues. The DNA for the CDR3 is TGTGCCAGCAGCTGGGACAGGGCGGGGAATTCACCCCTCCACTTT. It yields the protein CASSWDRAGNSPLHF.

V usage is TRBV7-9 and J usage is TRBJ2-5; D is perhaps TRBD2 (6 bases). CDR3 length: 15 amino acids. In germline, CDR1 is SEHNR, CDR2 FQNEAQ (reference sequence). Trimming removed 5 bases at V and 5 bases at J, with 18 bases between. The CDR3 protein is CASSPRRLATETQYF. The CDR3 coding sequence is TGTGCCAGCAGCCCGAGACGCCTAGCGACGGAGACCCAGTACTTC. Variable domain in full (rest from reference TRBV7-9 and TRBJ2-5): DTGVSQNPRHKITKRGQNVTFRCDPISEHNRLYWYRQTLGQGPEFLTYFQNEAQLEKSRLLSDRFSAERPKGSFSTLEIQRTEQGDSAMYLCASSPRRLATETQYFGPGTRLLVL.

The chain combines TRBV18 with TRBJ2-5; 12 bases are a match to TRBD1. Germline V gene data show CDR1 as KGHSH and CDR2 as LQKENI. J was trimmed by 5 bases and V by 0 bases; bases with no gene match: 7. CDR3 length: 17 residues. The CDR3 sequence: CASSPPLGQGAGETQYF. In DNA form, the CDR3 reads TGTGCCAGCTCACCACCGCTGGGACAGGGGGCGGGCGAGACCCAGTACTTC.

This clone was picked up a small number of times. The chain couples TRBV6-5 to TRBJ1-6; tentative D call: TRBD1 (5 bases). The germline V gene has CDR1 MNHEY and CDR2 SVGAGI. The CDR3 spans 13 residues. V dropped 6 bases and J dropped 5 bases, with 8 bases sitting between them. CDR3 DNA sequence: TGTGCCAGCAGGGACATGAATAATTCACCCCTCCACTTT. Protein: CASRDMNNSPLHF.

The chain couples TRBV15 to TRBJ1-2; the D gene is possibly TRBD1 (5 bases). The germline V and J ends were trimmed by 3 bases and 2 bases, with 7 bases remaining between them. Germline V gene data show CDR1 as LNHNV and CDR2 as YYDKDF (reference sequence). The CDR3 runs 13 residues. This chain's CDR3 is CATSSGGNYGYTF. The CDR3 DNA sequence: TGTGCCACCAGCAGTGGGGGAAACTATGGCTACACCTTC.

The rearrangement joins TRBV5-1 to TRBJ2-2; maybe TRBD1 (6 bases). CDR3 size: 14 residues. The V end lost 2 bases, the J end lost 5 bases, and 10 bases lay between the germline ends. Per germline, CDR1 SGHRS and CDR2 YFSETQ. CDR3 coding DNA: TGCGCCAGCAGCTTTCAGGGGTTGACCGGGGAGCTGTTTTTT. This translates into CASSFQGLTGELFF.

The chain recombines TRBV9 with TRBJ1-1, with no clear D. Per the germline V gene, CDR1 is SGDLS and CDR2 is YYNGEE. This CDR3 region has 14 residues. V shed 0 bases and J shed 2 bases, with 8 bases lying between them. The CDR3 loop is CASSVDSSNTEAFF. CDR3 coding DNA: TGTGCCAGCAGCGTAGACAGCTCTAACACTGAAGCTTTCTTT.

This clone was seen a few times. The chain recombines TRBV27 with TRBJ2-5; 9 bases align to TRBD1. J gave up 8 bases and V 5 bases, and 6 bases lay outside the gene matches. CDR3 length: 13 amino acids. The germline V gene has CDR1 MNHEY and CDR2 SMNVEV (reference sequence). In nucleotides, the CDR3 is TGTGCCAGCAGTCAACAGGGGGCGGGAACCCAGTACTTC. This encodes CASSQQGAGTQYF.

The gene calls are TRBV11-2 and TRBJ2-5; the match to TRBD2 covers 15 bases. CDR3 size: 17 residues. The ends lost 3 bases at V and 2 bases at J; junction bases unmatched: 4. Germline V gene data show CDR1 as SGHAT and CDR2 as FQNNGV. The CDR3 coding sequence is TGTGCCAGCAGCTTGGGACTAGCGGGGGGCTTACAAGAGACCCAGTACTTC. As protein: CASSLGLAGGLQETQYF.

The chain couples TRBV19 to TRBJ2-5; D ambiguous. The germline gives CDR1 LNHDA, CDR2 SQIVND (reference sequence). With 7 bases removed from V and 7 bases from J, the gap between germline ends came to 13 bases. The CDR3 has 12 residues. CDR3 protein: CASNTPPGTQYF. The CDR3 DNA is TGTGCCAGTAATACCCCCCCAGGGACCCAGTACTTC.

This chain joins TRBV9 and TRBJ1-3, with TRBD1 matching 8 bases. Germline V gives CDR1 SGDLS, CDR2 YYNGEE. The CDR3 totals 15 residues. J lost 6 bases, V lost 0 bases, and 5 bases had no gene match. The CDR3 protein is CASSVASQGANTIYF. The CDR3, as DNA: TGTGCCAGCAGCGTAGCAAGTCAGGGGGCAAACACCATATATTTT.

The V and J genes are TRBV6-5 and TRBJ2-7; 7 nucleotides align to TRBD2. The CDR3 runs to 13 residues. Germline loops: CDR1 MNHEY, CDR2 SVGAGI. The V segment lost 8 bases and the J segment 2 bases; nucleotides outside the gene matches: 6. Written as DNA, the CDR3 is TGTGCCAGCGGTCATAGCGGGCCCTACGAGCAGTACTTC. Encoded protein: CASGHSGPYEQYF.

The chain employs TRBV9 and TRBJ1-1; tentatively, D is TRBD1 (5 bases). This CDR3 region has 12 residues. Per germline, CDR1 SGDLS and CDR2 YYNGEE. Trimming removed 3 bases from V and 5 bases from J, with 8 bases in between. The CDR3 is CASSARGTEAFF. DNA for the CDR3: TGTGCCAGCAGCGCCCGGGGGACTGAAGCTTTCTTT.

The chain uses TRBV12-5 and TRBJ2-6; 8 bases match TRBD1. The CDR3 loop spans 18 amino acids. Looked up from germline, CDR1 is LGHNT and CDR2 is FRNRAP. The V gene end was trimmed by 2 bases and the J gene end by 8 bases; junction bases not matched to a gene: 14. The CDR3 nucleotides read TGTGCTAGTGGTTTGACATGGGACAGGAAAAAGATGACCAACGTCCTGACTTTC. This gives the protein CASGLTWDRKKMTNVLTF.

Here the CDR3 DNA reads TGTGCCAGTAAGCGGAGGGGGAGAAGCACCGGGGAGCTGTTTTTT. This translates into CASKRRGRSTGELFF. The rearrangement links TRBV7-2 to TRBJ2-2; D tentatively reads TRBD1 or TRBD2 (6 bases each). CDR3 length: 15 residues. V lost 9 bases and J lost 4, with 18 bases in between. The germline gives CDR1 SGHTA, CDR2 FQGNSA.

This chain joins TRBV30 and TRBJ2-5, with 10 positions matching TRBD1. Looked up from germline, CDR1 is GTSNPN and CDR2 is SVGIG (reference sequence). V gave up 0 bases and J gave up 2 bases; unmatched junction bases: 3. The CDR3 spans 15 residues. Written as DNA, the CDR3 is TGTGCCTGGAGTGTAGGGGACAGGGGACAAGAGACCCAGTACTTC. Amino acid sequence: CAWSVGDRGQETQYF. The full variable domain, completed using reference TRBV30 and TRBJ2-5, is SQTIHQWPATLVQPVGSPLSLECTVEGTSNPNLYWYRQAAGRGLQLLFYSVGIGQISSEVPQNLSASRPQDRQFILSSKKLLLSDSGFYLCAWSVGDRGQETQYFGPGTRLLVL.

This chain joins TRBV15 and TRBJ2-1, with 12 positions matching TRBD2. J lost 8 bases, V lost 5 bases, and 7 bases had no gene match. CDR1 LNHNV and CDR2 YYDKDF come from the germline V gene (reference sequence). The CDR3 loop spans 15 amino acids. CDR3 DNA sequence: TGTGCCACCAGCCGTCGACTAGCGGGAGTGGATGAGCAGTTCTTC. Its protein product is CATSRRLAGVDEQFF.

For the CDR3, the DNA is TGTGCCAGCAGCCGGCAGTCAGGGGCGAACACTGAAGCTTTCTTT. Translating gives CASSRQSGANTEAFF. V and J are TRBV5-4 and TRBJ1-1; D perhaps matches TRBD1 (6 bases). The CDR3 sequence is 15 residues long. The V end lost 4 bases, the J end lost 1 base, and 14 bases lay between the germline ends. CDR1 SGHNT and CDR2 YYREEE come from the germline V gene (reference sequence).

The gene calls are TRBV11-2 and TRBJ2-3; 16 positions match TRBD2. V lost 5 bases, J lost 5 bases, and 4 bases stayed unmatched. This CDR3 has 16 residues. Germline CDR1 is SGHAT and CDR2 is FQNNGV. The CDR3 region is CASSPGTSGRGDTQYF. CDR3 coding DNA: TGTGCCAGCAGCCCCGGGACTAGCGGGAGGGGAGATACGCAGTATTTT.

The J gene is TRBJ2-7, the V gene TRBV5-6; the match to TRBD2 covers 8 bases. After removal of 4 bases from V and 6 bases from J, the junction contained 15 bases not matched to a gene. There are 16 residues in the CDR3. CDR1 and CDR2 (germline): SGHDT, YYEEEE. The CDR3 is CASSLSAGGGRSEQYF. In nucleotides, the CDR3 is TGTGCCAGCAGCCTTTCGGCGGGGGGCGGGAGAAGCGAGCAGTACTTC.